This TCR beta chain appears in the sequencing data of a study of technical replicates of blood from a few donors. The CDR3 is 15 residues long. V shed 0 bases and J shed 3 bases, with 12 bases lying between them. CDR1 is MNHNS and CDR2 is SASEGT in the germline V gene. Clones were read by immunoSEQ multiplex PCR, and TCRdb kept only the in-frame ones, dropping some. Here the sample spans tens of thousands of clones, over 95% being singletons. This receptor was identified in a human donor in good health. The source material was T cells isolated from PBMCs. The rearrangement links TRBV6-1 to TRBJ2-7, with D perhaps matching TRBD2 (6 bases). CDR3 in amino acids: CASSEATGGVYEQYF. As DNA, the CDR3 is TGTGCCAGCAGTGAAGCGACCGGGGGTGTCTACGAGCAGTACTTC.